Detailed here is one TCR beta chain. The study ran its PCR with 60 Vbeta and 13 Jbeta primers. Using immunoSEQ multiplex PCR, the repertoire was profiled, and TCRdb retains in-frame clones only, with some absent. The sample gives roughly 150,000 clones, roughly two thirds of which show up once; around 5% is in the top ten. This specimen belongs to a study of cytomegalovirus exposure and HLA in healthy donors. This CDR3 region has 15 residues. Per the germline V gene, CDR1 is SGHNT and CDR2 is YENEEA. V lost 2 bases and J lost 8; bases outside the gene matches: 9. The TCR sequence derives from a woman aged 18-29 years in good health and CMV-seropositive. The material sequenced was PBMCs. The chain recombines TRBV11-3 with TRBJ2-1; 7 bases line up with TRBD2. The CDR3 DNA reads TGTGCCAGCAGCTTACGGACTAGTAGGTTCGATGAGCAGTTCTTC. This sequence encodes CASSLRTSRFDEQFF. Combining the CDR3 with reference TRBV11-3 and TRBJ2-1 gives the whole variable domain EAGVVQSPRYKIIEKKQPVAFWCNPISGHNTLYWYLQNLGQGPELLIRYENEEAVDDSQLPKDRFSAERLKGVDSTLKIQPAELGDSAVYLCASSLRTSRFDEQFFGPGTRLTVL.